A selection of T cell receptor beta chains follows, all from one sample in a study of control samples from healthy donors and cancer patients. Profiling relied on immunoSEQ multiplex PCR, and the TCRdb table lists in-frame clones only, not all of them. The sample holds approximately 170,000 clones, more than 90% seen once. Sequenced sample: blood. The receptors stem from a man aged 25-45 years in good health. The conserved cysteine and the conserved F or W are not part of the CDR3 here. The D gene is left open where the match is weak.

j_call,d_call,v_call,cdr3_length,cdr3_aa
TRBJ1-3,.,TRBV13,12,ASSLWGSGNTIY
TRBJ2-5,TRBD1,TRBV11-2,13,ASGRLKGARETQY
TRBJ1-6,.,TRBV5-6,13,ASSARHRDPSPLH
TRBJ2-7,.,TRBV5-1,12,ASSLRQMVYEQY
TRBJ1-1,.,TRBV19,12,ASSMWGMNTEAF
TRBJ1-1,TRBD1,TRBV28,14,ASSLTQGAGRTEAF
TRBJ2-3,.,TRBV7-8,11,ASSFSSADTQY
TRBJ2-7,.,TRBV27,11,ASSVGPTYEQY
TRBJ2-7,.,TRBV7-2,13,ASSLAPGGAYEQY
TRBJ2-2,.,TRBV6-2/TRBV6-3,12,ASSSGTYGGELF
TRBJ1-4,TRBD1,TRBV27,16,ASSYYPPGTGSNEKLF
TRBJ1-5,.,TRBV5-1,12,ASSPGTDNQPQH
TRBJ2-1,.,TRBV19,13,ASSIEDSSYNEQF
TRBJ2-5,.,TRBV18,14,ASSPIRETGKETQY
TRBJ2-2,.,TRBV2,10,ASRGTTGELF
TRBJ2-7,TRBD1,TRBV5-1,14,ASSLGQVPRSYEQY
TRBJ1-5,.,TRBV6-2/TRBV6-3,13,ASSYSLGGNQPQH
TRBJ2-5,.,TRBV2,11,ASSYLAQETQY
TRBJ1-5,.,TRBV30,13,AWSDLGGGGQPQH